This T cell receptor beta chain was found in a study of response to subunit inactivated influenza vaccine. The V gene end was trimmed by 9 bases and the J gene end by 7 bases; junction bases not matched to a gene: 2. The V gene's germline CDR1 is MGHDK and CDR2 SYGVNS. The CDR3 consists of 12 residues. From the RT-PCR reads, TCRdb called clonotypes with MiXCR, one entry per CDR3 protein. The sample has about 540,000 distinct CDR3 sequences, approximately 22% seen once; the top ten hold 2.5% to 3%. This sample also belongs to another study, concerning T cells expressing NK-cell markers. That study reports: It was by 5'RACE template switching with UMIs that TCR beta cDNA was made. Seven of the eight sequenced donors were HCMV-seropositive; one was seronegative. An anti-gamma-delta TCR antibody restricted sorting to alpha-beta TCR T cells in several experiments. The study found dominant NKG2C+ clonotypes at about 1.0-8% of CD8+ T cells in six donors.

Sample: CD4+ T cells sorted from PBMCs, taken 11 to 12 days after vaccination. J is TRBJ1-6 and V is TRBV25-1; TRBD1 matches at 8 bases. The receptor comes from a man in his fifties who received an inactivated influenza vaccine. Written as DNA, the CDR3 is TGTGCCAGTAACAGGGGGAATTCACCCCTCCACTTT. Its translation: CASNRGNSPLHF.